These 29 T cell receptor beta chains share one sample of origin, sequenced in a study of blood T cells in healthy people across ages. A second PCR of roughly 7 to 11 cycles used a sample-barcoded 5' primer and a J-beta primer mix. TCRdb passed the 5' RACE reads through MiXCR, listing each CDR3 protein once. The sample consists of about 1.5 million distinct CDR3 sequences, roughly 43% of them appearing once. Sequences were obtained from blood. These receptor sequences come from a woman between 18 and 29 years old in good health.

The chain couples TRBV20-1 to TRBJ2-7; either TRBD1 or TRBD2 may fit D (5 bases each). This CDR3 has 12 amino acids. The V gene's germline CDR1 is DFQATT and CDR2 SNEGSKA (reference sequence). The chain's CDR3 is CRAQGDQDEQYF. CDR3 in DNA: TGCAGAGCTCAGGGAGATCAGGATGAGCAGTACTTC.

CDR3 region: CASSQAWGPYEQYF. The CDR3 DNA reads as TGTGCCAGCAGCCAAGCGTGGGGTCCCTACGAGCAGTACTTC. The chain couples TRBV3-1 to TRBJ2-7, with no clear D. The V and J ends lost 1 base and 2 bases respectively, with 9 bases between them. The germline CDR1 and CDR2 sequences are LGHDT and YNNKEL (reference sequence). This CDR3 is built from 14 residues.

V gene TRBV6-5 combines with J gene TRBJ2-1; the D gene is possibly TRBD1 (6 bases). The CDR3 runs to 12 residues. Trimming took 10 bases from V and 7 from J, leaving 14 bases between them. Germline loops: CDR1 MNHEY, CDR2 SVGAGI. CDR3 in DNA: TGTGCCACCACCTATCAGGGGAATGAGCAGTTCTTC. Translating it yields CATTYQGNEQFF.

This clonotype has a handful of counts. The chain joins TRBV10-3 to TRBJ2-3; 7 bases fit TRBD2. The CDR3 totals 17 residues. V gave up 6 bases and J gave up 3 bases; unmatched junction bases: 15. Germline values: CDR1 ENHRY, CDR2 SYGVKD. CDR3 residues: CAIRGPPSGLDTDTQYF. The CDR3 DNA follows: TGTGCCATCAGGGGCCCCCCATCAGGACTAGATACAGATACGCAGTATTTT.

Many counts were recorded for this clonotype. This chain links TRBV29-1 with TRBJ1-2; D is unresolved. This CDR3 spans 13 amino acids. Germline CDR1 reads SQVTM; CDR2 reads ANQGSEA. V lost 3 bases to trimming and J lost 3 bases, with 11 bases between them. The CDR3 reads CSVDAKGYYGYTF. CDR3 coding DNA: TGCAGCGTTGATGCGAAGGGCTACTATGGCTACACCTTC. Filled out from reference TRBV29-1 and TRBJ1-2, the complete variable domain reads SAVISQKPSRDICQRGTSLTIQCQVDSQVTMMFWYRQQPGQSLTLIATANQGSEATYESGFVIDKFPISRPNLTFSTLTVSNMSPEDSSIYLCSVDAKGYYGYTFGSGTRLTVV.

This clonotype occurred a few times. This chain links TRBV20-1 with TRBJ1-2, with TRBD1 as a possible D gene (6 bases). The ends were cut back, 1 base at V and 7 bases at J, with 19 bases in the middle. This CDR3 has 15 amino acids. Germline CDR1 and CDR2: DFQATT and SNEGSKA (reference sequence). As DNA, the CDR3 is TGCAGTGCTAGAGCCGGGCAGGGGATTGGGGGTGGCTACACCTTC. Translated: CSARAGQGIGGGYTF.

This clonotype was counted a single time. The gene calls are TRBV6-5 and TRBJ2-1, with 7 bases aligning to TRBD2. CDR1 is MNHEY and CDR2 is SVGAGI in the germline V gene. This CDR3 has 13 amino acids. Unmatched junction bases numbered 3, after V lost 5 bases and J lost 5 bases. The CDR3 loop reads CASSHRGDNEQFF. The CDR3 DNA reads TGTGCCAGCAGTCATCGGGGGGACAATGAGCAGTTCTTC.

The chain joins TRBV12-3 or TRBV12-4 to TRBJ2-3, with 7 bases that match TRBD1. Germline trimming cut 6 bases from V and 0 bases from J; bases unmatched to any gene: 9. The CDR3 contains 16 residues. DNA for the CDR3: TGTGCCAGCAGCAGGACAGGATTAAAGAGCACAGATACGCAGTATTTT. It is translated as CASSRTGLKSTDTQYF.

Remarks on this clonotype: This could be a read error, since a much larger clone is one nucleotide away. This CDR3 fails to terminate in the conserved phenylalanine or tryptophan, so it likely reflects a read error. J is TRBJ1-2 and V is TRBV29-1; D might be TRBD1 (6 bases). Per germline, CDR1 SQVTM and CDR2 ANQGSEA. The CDR3 runs 12 residues. Trimming left V 7 bases short and J 3 bases short, with 12 bases between. The DNA of the CDR3 is TGCAGCGCCCAGGGGAGTGACTATGGCTACACCCTC. It yields the protein CSAQGSDYGYTL.

This clonotype was observed at least ten times. V gene TRBV27 combines with J gene TRBJ1-6, with D possibly matching TRBD1 (5 bases). Trimming removed 5 bases from V and 7 bases from J, with 12 bases in between. CDR1 and CDR2 from the germline V gene are MNHEY and SMNVEV (reference sequence). CDR3 length equals 14 residues. CDR3 sequence reads: CASSLGAGNSPLHF. The CDR3 DNA is TGTGCCAGCAGTCTCGGGGCTGGAAATTCACCCCTCCACTTT.

V usage is TRBV20-1 and J usage is TRBJ2-7; D gene unclear. Trimming cost V 0 bases and J 3 bases, with 12 bases left between them. This CDR3 has 14 residues. Germline CDR1 and CDR2: DFQATT and SNEGSKA (reference sequence). CDR3 in amino acids: CSARDPRSFYEQYF. CDR3 DNA: TGCAGTGCTAGAGATCCCCGGAGTTTCTACGAGCAGTACTTC.

This chain joins TRBV28 and TRBJ2-2; D is uncertain. CDR1 is MDHEN and CDR2 is SYDVKM in the germline V gene. V was cut by 6 bases and J by 3 bases, with 8 bases left in between. This CDR3 is 13 amino acids long. The CDR3 region has the DNA TGTGCCAGCAGCGCCCGGTACACCGGGGAGCTGTTTTTT. It yields the protein CASSARYTGELFF.

In its sample, this clonotype was seen a few times. The chain uses TRBV6-6 and TRBJ2-5; 7 positions agree with TRBD2. The DNA matches TRBJ2-4 better at its end, which makes the J call doubtful. There are 14 residues in the CDR3. CDR1 and CDR2 (germline): MNHNY, SVGAGI (reference sequence). The CDR3 sequence: CASSYGPSGNIQYF. The DNA for the CDR3 is TGTGCCAGCAGTTACGGTCCTAGCGGAAACATTCAGTACTTC.

The gene calls are TRBV7-2 and TRBJ1-4, with D perhaps matching TRBD1 (5 bases). V was trimmed by 3 bases and J by 0 bases, leaving 11 bases between them. The germline gives CDR1 SGHTA, CDR2 FQGNSA. This CDR3 comprises 16 residues. The CDR3 DNA sequence: TGTGCCAGCAGCTTGATGGGGGGATCAACTAATGAAAAACTGTTTTTT. Translated, it gives CASSLMGGSTNEKLFF.

The chain carries TRBV29-1 and TRBJ1-1; D gene ambiguous. Germline loops: CDR1 SQVTM, CDR2 ANQGSEA. V lost 5 bases and J 0 bases, leaving 10 bases between the germline ends. The length of the CDR3 is 13 residues. CDR3 nucleotides: TGCAGCGTTCACGGGATCATGAACACTGAAGCTTTCTTT. Residues: CSVHGIMNTEAFF.

The J gene is TRBJ1-4, the V gene TRBV20-1; D is unresolved. Deletions cut 4 bases from V and 8 bases from J, with 17 bases between. Per the germline V gene, CDR1 is DFQATT and CDR2 is SNEGSKA (reference sequence). This CDR3 is built from 14 residues. CDR3 in DNA: TGCAGTGCTAAGGAGGGCAGCCGGAGGGAAAAACTGTTTTTT. Amino acid sequence: CSAKEGSRREKLFF.

V usage is TRBV27 and J usage is TRBJ2-7; either TRBD1 or TRBD2 may supply D (5 bases each). Between the trimmed V and J ends, which lost 1 base and 3 bases, there was a span of 13 bases. This CDR3 spans 15 amino acids. Germline values: CDR1 MNHEY, CDR2 SMNVEV (reference sequence). The CDR3 protein is CASSLWYGAGYEQYF. For the CDR3, the DNA is TGTGCCAGCAGTTTATGGTACGGGGCGGGCTACGAGCAGTACTTC.

This clonotype has only a few counts. The V and J genes are TRBV7-6 and TRBJ1-1; 10 bases fit TRBD1. Trimming removed 5 bases from V and 9 bases from J; junction bases left unmatched: 6. Germline V lookup: CDR1 SGHVS, CDR2 FNYEAQ. The CDR3 extends over 13 amino acids. The CDR3 here is CASSRGQGDQAFF. For the CDR3, the DNA is TGTGCCAGCAGCCGAGGACAGGGGGATCAAGCTTTCTTT.

This chain links TRBV20-1 with TRBJ2-1, with 9 bases lining up with TRBD2. The J segment lost 4 bases and the V segment lost 6 bases, leaving 7 bases of the junction unmatched. The CDR3 runs to 14 residues. CDR1 is DFQATT and CDR2 is SNEGSKA in the germline V gene (reference sequence). The CDR3: CSATIAGVYNEQFF. The CDR3, as DNA: TGCAGTGCAACTATAGCGGGGGTTTACAATGAGCAGTTCTTC.

This clonotype was recorded many times. The chain joins TRBV7-2 to TRBJ2-1; D is unresolved. Trimming left V 5 bases short and J 3 bases short, with 11 bases between. This CDR3 has 14 amino acids. Germline V gene data show CDR1 as SGHTA and CDR2 as FQGNSA. The CDR3 DNA reads as TGTGCCAGCAGCCTCGCCGCAATCTACAATGAGCAGTTCTTC. Residues: CASSLAAIYNEQFF.

This clonotype has a handful of counts. The J gene is TRBJ1-2, the V gene TRBV2; a weak D match, TRBD1 (6 bases). CDR1 and CDR2 from the germline V gene are SNHLY and FYNNEI. The CDR3 runs to 11 residues. Trimming stripped 8 bases from V and 5 bases from J, with 9 bases between. The CDR3 DNA reads TGTGCCAGCGCCCAGGGGTATGGCTACACCTTC. This translates into CASAQGYGYTF.

This clonotype was observed a handful of times. The rearrangement joins TRBV27 to TRBJ2-5, with 8 bases identical to TRBD1. CDR1 is MNHEY, CDR2 SMNVEV, per germline (reference sequence). This CDR3 spans 15 amino acids. V gave up 5 bases and J gave up 9 bases; unmatched junction bases: 14. In DNA, the CDR3 is TGTGCCAGCAGTCACCGGACAGGGTCAAGCCTTGCCCAGTACTTC. Translated: CASSHRTGSSLAQYF.

The chain combines TRBV7-9 with TRBJ2-5; 7 bases agree with TRBD2. CDR3 length: 16 residues. V was clipped by 5 bases and J by 11 bases; unmatched bases: 20. The V gene's germline CDR1 is SEHNR and CDR2 FQNEAQ (reference sequence). The CDR3 nucleotides are TGTGCCAGCAGCCCCCCATCTGGGCTAGCGGCCAATGAGCAGTACTTC. This encodes CASSPPSGLAANEQYF.

J is TRBJ2-7 and V is TRBV18; D may correspond to TRBD1 or TRBD2 (5 bases each). This CDR3 region has 16 residues. V lost 0 bases and J 4 bases, leaving 16 bases between the germline ends. Per germline, CDR1 KGHSH and CDR2 LQKENI. CDR3: CASSPPGRSRSYEQYF. In DNA, the CDR3 is TGTGCCAGCTCACCACCGGGACGTAGCCGGTCATACGAGCAGTACTTC.

The CDR3 DNA reads TGTGCCAGCAGCTTGCTTGAGGAGAATTCACCCCTCCACTTT. This encodes CASSLLEENSPLHF. The J gene is TRBJ1-6, the V gene TRBV5-5; D is uncertain. Between the trimmed V and J ends, which lost 1 base and 7 bases, there was a span of 9 bases. The length of the CDR3 is 14 residues. Germline-derived CDR1 and CDR2 are SGHKS and YYEKEE (reference sequence).

The rearrangement links TRBV4-3 to TRBJ2-3; D is unclear. This CDR3 is built from 13 residues. CDR1 and CDR2 (germline): LGHNA, YSLEER. Deletions cut 0 bases from V and 2 bases from J, with 3 bases between. For the CDR3, the DNA is TGCGCCAGCAGCCAAGAGGACACAGATACGCAGTATTTT. Protein product: CASSQEDTDTQYF.

The V and J genes are TRBV7-2 and TRBJ2-5, with a weak D call TRBD2 (7 bases). Between the trimmed V and J ends, which lost 5 bases and 7 bases, there was a span of 17 bases. This CDR3 has 14 amino acids. Per the germline V gene, CDR1 is SGHTA and CDR2 is FQGNSA. CDR3 protein: CASSPRGGRWTQYF. The CDR3 DNA sequence: TGTGCCAGCAGCCCAAGGGGGGGGCGATGGACCCAGTACTTC.

This clonotype showed up many times. This chain links TRBV7-9 with TRBJ1-2; perhaps TRBD1 as D (6 bases). The CDR3 runs 14 residues. Between the trimmed V and J ends, which lost 1 base and 4 bases, there was a span of 10 bases. In germline, CDR1 is SEHNR, CDR2 FQNEAQ (reference sequence). CDR3: CASSLEGGSYGYTF. DNA of the CDR3: TGTGCCAGCAGCTTAGAGGGGGGTAGCTATGGCTACACCTTC.

The chain links TRBV20-1 to TRBJ2-4; TRBD1 aligns across 7 bases. This CDR3 region has 16 residues. The J segment lost 1 base and the V segment lost 1 base, leaving 7 bases of the junction unmatched. Germline assignment: CDR1 DFQATT and CDR2 SNEGSKA (reference sequence). The CDR3 DNA reads as TGCAGTGCTAGAGGCGAGGGGGCGGAGGCCAAAAACATTCAGTACTTC. It specifies CSARGEGAEAKNIQYF.